This note documents a single T cell receptor beta chain sequence. Its antigen is not yet known. These data originate in a study of monozygotic twins with inflammatory bowel disease (dated by TCRdb to the late 2010s). General notes on the study: A total of 28 monozygotic twin pairs were included in the full study, comprising nine German pairs (four IBD-concordant, five IBD-discordant) and 19 IBD-discordant Danish pairs. The search for disease-associated traits relied mainly on comparing IBD patients with their genetically identical healthy co-twins within discordant pairs. Each individual had, on average, about 151 000 unique TCRalpha sequences and 181 000 unique TCRbeta sequences available for analysis.

What the authors observed across the whole study: Because patients received different immunosuppressive treatments, the repertoires may have picked up extra background noise and variability between individuals. Concordant and discordant twins showed no difference in repertoire similarity, possibly because of limited statistical power. IBD patients shared fewer clonotypes with other individuals than healthy twins did, most markedly in patients showing signs of disease activity. Measured by the inverse Simpson index, TCRbeta repertoire diversity was lower in IBD patients than in their healthy co-twins. The analysis was unable to tell apart different T cell subtypes. No single strong signal or clonotype linked to IBD turned up in the results, so the idea that one exists was not supported.

From a lookup of the germline V gene (reference sequence), CDR1 and CDR2 are SGHKS and YYEKEE. The CDR3 numbers 14 residues from cysteine through phenylalanine. The DNA is unrecorded. A 2.5 ml peripheral blood sample was drawn into PAXgene tubes per donor and stored at -80°C. Without T cell sorting, total RNA was isolated from whole blood using the PAXgene blood miRNA kit on an automated QIAcube. Peripheral blood from monozygotic twin pairs concordant or discordant for inflammatory bowel disease was subjected to deep TCRalpha and TCRbeta repertoire profiling with unique molecular barcoding. For every twin pair, smoking habits were documented, and each individual was categorised as a current, former or never smoker. Libraries came from 5' RACE. Each TCR library was prepared from about 3,400 ng of total RNA. cDNA was synthesized with SMARTScribe reverse transcriptase in eight separate reactions per sample. During cDNA synthesis, template switching introduced unique molecular identifiers that contained a 6-nucleotide sample barcode. Two nested PCRs of about 15 and 9 cycles amplified the TCRalpha and TCRbeta cDNA, and bead purification followed each PCR. Before amplification, the cDNA was treated with uracil DNA-glycosylase and purified using the QIAquick PCR purification kit. In the second PCR, Illumina TruSeq-compatible adapters and sample-specific barcodes were added. Library quality and concentration were assessed using TapeStation and Qubit, and roughly 5.5 ng of each library was pooled. Pooled libraries were sequenced on an Illumina HiSeq2500 single-index Rapid Run with 2 x 100 bp reads and custom sequencing primers. The published analysis was carried out like this. MiGEC version 1.2.6 was used for UMI-based consensus assembly, which corrected PCR and sequencing errors. MiXCR version 2.1.1 handled V(D)J alignment, clonotype assembly and CDR3 extraction. To normalise gene usage, clonotype sharing and MAIT/NKT TCR abundance, the analysis used the top 1000, 10 000 and 20 000 clonotypes per sample. Diversity was computed as the inverse Simpson index with the vegan R package after downsampling to 27 000 UMIs. Paired Mann-Whitney U tests on discordant twin pairs were used, with Benjamini-Hochberg multiple-testing correction. TCRdb reprocessed the reads, and each CDR3 protein sequence is entered once, without DNA. These V and J calls rely on TCRdb rather than the paper's analysis. This sample's clone table shows around 400,000 distinct CDR3 sequences. 2% to 3% of the sample rests with the top ten.

This receptor was identified in a human donor with ulcerative colitis or Crohn's disease, or a healthy co-twin of an affected twin (not recorded which). The sequence is built from TRBV5-5 and TRBJ1-5. Sequencing was done on a sample of blood. The CDR3 protein sequence reads: CASSFGRSNQPQHF.